Each of the 22 T cell receptor beta chains below was sequenced from the same sample in a study of identical twins. TCRdb passed the 5' RACE reads through MiXCR, listing each CDR3 protein once. The sample shows about 190,000 distinct CDR3 sequences, 15% of them seen only once. These data were likewise used in another study, on T cells expressing NK-cell markers.

Sequenced sample: CD8+ T cells sorted from blood. Receptors were obtained from a woman younger than 35 in good health.

This clonotype was seen more than once but under ten times. V is TRBV12-3 or TRBV12-4 and J is TRBJ2-1; D call uncertain. V was clipped by 2 bases and J by 6 bases, with 5 bases between them. This CDR3 has 12 residues. The CDR3 region is CASSLPPNEQFF. The CDR3 DNA reads TGTGCCAGCAGTTTACCTCCCAATGAGCAGTTCTTC.

Notes on this clonotype: An end of the junction differs from the germline gene, which may be a read error. J is TRBJ2-5 and V is TRBV5-8, with 7 bases that match TRBD1. In germline, CDR1 is SGHTS, CDR2 YDEGEE. The CDR3 has 13 residues. Written as DNA, the CDR3 is TGTGCCAGCATTGACAGGGTGGAAGAGAGCCAGTACTTC. This encodes CASIDRVEESQYF.

This chain uses TRBV9 with TRBJ1-5; D possibly corresponds to TRBD1 (6 bases). This CDR3 contains 15 residues. The germline V gene encodes CDR1 SGDLS and CDR2 YYNGEE. Trimming removed 4 bases from V and 1 base from J, with 12 bases in between. This CDR3 reads CASSSRQESNQPQHF. For the CDR3, the DNA is TGTGCCAGCAGCTCCCGACAGGAGAGCAATCAGCCCCAGCATTTT.

The chain employs TRBV6-2 or TRBV6-3 and TRBJ2-7, with D unclear. This CDR3 has 15 residues. V was clipped by 5 bases and J by 0 bases, with 14 bases between them. The germline gives CDR1 MNHEY, CDR2 SVGEGT. The CDR3 sequence: CASSQTDGHSYEQYF. The CDR3 nucleotides read TGTGCCAGCAGTCAAACGGACGGCCACTCCTACGAGCAGTACTTC.

The J gene is TRBJ2-1, the V gene TRBV3-1; D might be TRBD1 or TRBD2, each matching 5 bases. The CDR3 runs to 16 residues. The V gene's germline CDR1 is LGHDT and CDR2 YNNKEL (reference sequence). V was clipped by 1 base and J by 2 bases, with 12 bases between them. CDR3 loop: CASSQGQGPAYNEQFF. The DNA of the CDR3 is TGTGCCAGCAGCCAAGGGCAGGGACCTGCCTACAATGAGCAGTTCTTC.

This sequence joins TRBV10-1 and TRBJ2-1; 12 bases fit TRBD1. From germline, CDR1 is WNHNN and CDR2 SYGVQD (reference sequence). V lost 7 bases to trimming and J lost 1 base; unmatched junction nucleotides: 14. This CDR3 is built from 19 residues. The CDR3 DNA sequence: TGCGCCAGCATGCCTCGGAGTGAGGGACAGGGGGCTTCCTACAATGAGCAGTTCTTC. It translates to CASMPRSEGQGASYNEQFF.

The DNA for the CDR3 is TGCGCCAGCAGCTTGGGGGGACAGGAATCCTACGAGCAGTACTTC. Protein: CASSLGGQESYEQYF. The genes are TRBV5-1 and TRBJ2-7, with 8 bases identical to TRBD1. Germline assignment: CDR1 SGHRS and CDR2 YFSETQ. Losses at the gene ends were 0 bases for V and 1 base for J; bases not matched to a gene: 3. There are 15 residues in the CDR3.

This clonotype was seen more than once but under ten times. The J gene is TRBJ2-3, the V gene TRBV10-3, with 16 bases fitting TRBD2. Germline loops: CDR1 ENHRY, CDR2 SYGVKD. V shed 7 bases and J 3 bases; nucleotides not matched to a gene: 7. There are 17 residues in the CDR3. CDR3 DNA sequence: TGTGCCATCAACGCCGGGACTAGCGGGGGGGTAACAGATACGCAGTATTTT. Its translation: CAINAGTSGGVTDTQYF.

The chain joins TRBV5-1 to TRBJ2-5, with TRBD1 as a possible D gene (6 bases). The length of the CDR3 is 14 residues. Germline V gene data show CDR1 as SGHRS and CDR2 as YFSETQ. V lost 0 bases and J lost 4, with 10 bases in between. The CDR3 region is CASSLVGTLETQYF. The CDR3 bases are TGCGCCAGCAGCTTGGTTGGGACATTAGAGACCCAGTACTTC.

The rearrangement uses TRBV6-5 and TRBJ2-7, with D tentatively TRBD1 (6 bases). Deletions cut 1 base from V and 7 bases from J, with 17 bases between. This CDR3 has 15 residues. CDR1 MNHEY and CDR2 SVGAGI come from the germline V gene. The CDR3 loop is CASSYLTGSPGEQYF. CDR3 coding DNA: TGTGCCAGCAGTTACTTGACAGGCTCCCCGGGGGAGCAGTACTTC.

This clonotype was observed a few times. This rearrangement joins TRBV27 to TRBJ2-7, with 10 bases matching TRBD1. This CDR3 has 13 residues. V gave up 8 bases and J gave up 6 bases; unmatched junction bases: 7. Germline assignment: CDR1 MNHEY and CDR2 SMNVEV (reference sequence). CDR3 DNA: TGTGCCAGCGGGGGGACAGGGGTTGCCGAGCAGTACTTC. It yields the protein CASGGTGVAEQYF.

This chain uses TRBV29-1 with TRBJ2-2; D possibly matches TRBD1 or TRBD2 (5 bases each). CDR3 length: 12 amino acids. CDR1 is SQVTM and CDR2 is ANQGSEA in the germline V gene. V lost 7 bases, J lost 5 bases, and 11 bases lay in between. Here the CDR3 reads CSAMGVTGELFF. DNA of the CDR3: TGCAGCGCTATGGGGGTGACCGGGGAGCTGTTTTTT.

This clonotype was detected a few times. The V and J genes are TRBV6-6 and TRBJ1-5, with no clear D. Trimming removed 9 bases at V and 0 bases at J, with 6 bases between. The CDR3 has 12 amino acids. Per the germline V gene, CDR1 is MNHNY and CDR2 is SVGAGI (reference sequence). CDR3 region: CASQYSNQPQHF. The CDR3 coding sequence is TGTGCCAGTCAATATAGCAATCAGCCCCAGCATTTT.

This clonotype came up a few times. The chain combines TRBV7-9 with TRBJ1-2; 7 bases line up with TRBD1. Germline CDR1 is SEHNR and CDR2 is FQNEAQ (reference sequence). V lost 7 bases to trimming and J lost 8 bases; unmatched junction nucleotides: 10. This CDR3 is 13 amino acids long. CDR3 nucleotides: TGTGCCAGCACCCAAGGGACAGTTGGCGGCTACACCTTC. Translation: CASTQGTVGGYTF.

This clonotype was picked up a small number of times. V and J are TRBV15 and TRBJ2-1; TRBD2 aligns across 8 bases. This CDR3 is 16 amino acids long. CDR1 and CDR2 from the germline V gene are LNHNV and YYDKDF (reference sequence). The trim removed 2 bases at V and 3 bases at J, leaving 6 bases unmatched. DNA for the CDR3: TGTGCCACCAGCAGACAAAGCGGGAGCTACTACAATGAGCAGTTCTTC. Protein product: CATSRQSGSYYNEQFF.

This clonotype was counted a few times. The chain carries TRBV12-3 or TRBV12-4 and TRBJ2-5; D is unclear. The CDR3 sequence is 15 residues long. The V and J ends lost 4 bases and 0 bases respectively, with 12 bases between them. CDR3: CASSSAKTDQETQYF. CDR3 nucleotide sequence: TGTGCCAGCAGTTCCGCGAAGACGGACCAAGAGACCCAGTACTTC.

This rearrangement joins TRBV7-7 to TRBJ2-7; maybe TRBD2 (6 bases). V was clipped by 5 bases and J by 6 bases, with 11 bases between them. Looked up from germline, CDR1 is SSHAT and CDR2 is FNYEAQ (reference sequence). The CDR3 covers 12 residues. Here the CDR3 DNA reads TGTGCCAGCAGCGACGGGAGAGGCGAGCAGTACTTC. Amino acids: CASSDGRGEQYF.

This chain uses TRBV12-3 or TRBV12-4 with TRBJ2-7, with no clear D. The CDR3 sequence is 12 residues long. The ends were cut back, 4 bases at V and 5 bases at J, with 9 bases in the middle. CDR3 sequence: CASSWAPNEQYF. CDR3 DNA sequence: TGTGCCAGCAGTTGGGCCCCGAACGAGCAGTACTTC.

V usage is TRBV5-8 and J usage is TRBJ2-7; D is unresolved. The V and J ends lost 1 base and 2 bases respectively, with 7 bases between them. Germline V gene sequence: CDR1 SGHTS, CDR2 YDEGEE. CDR3 length: 13 residues. The CDR3 is CASSLTSPYEQYF. CDR3 sequence (DNA): TGTGCCAGCAGCTTGACATCCCCCTACGAGCAGTACTTC.

The rearrangement joins TRBV25-1 to TRBJ2-7; no reliable D call. Per germline, CDR1 MGHDK and CDR2 SYGVNS. Trimming took 5 bases from V and 0 from J, leaving 14 bases between them. The CDR3 loop spans 15 amino acids. The CDR3 nucleotides read TGTGCCAGCAGTCCCTCCTGGGGAAGCTCCTACGAGCAGTACTTC. It encodes CASSPSWGSSYEQYF.

This clonotype was recorded a few times. The chain is built from TRBV10-3 and TRBJ2-1; 8 bases are a match to TRBD1. Germline values: CDR1 ENHRY, CDR2 SYGVKD. There are 18 residues in the CDR3. V dropped 9 bases and J dropped 7; count of bases not matched to a gene: 23. Here the CDR3 DNA reads TGTGCCATTCAACCTGGCATCACGGGACAGGCTGAGAGGAATGAGCAGTTCTTC. Its protein is CAIQPGITGQAERNEQFF.

The chain employs TRBV20-1 and TRBJ2-7, with 8 bases matching TRBD2. This CDR3 spans 15 amino acids. Losses at the gene ends were 0 bases for V and 6 bases for J; bases not matched to a gene: 10. CDR1 and CDR2 (germline): DFQATT, SNEGSKA (reference sequence). This CDR3 reads CSARDRSGSTLEQYF. The CDR3 DNA sequence: TGCAGTGCTAGAGATAGGAGCGGGAGTACCCTCGAGCAGTACTTC.